This T cell receptor (beta chain) was profiled in a study of PD-1 blockade in classical Hodgkin lymphoma. Study-wide background: Nivolumab was given intravenously to patients at 3 mg/kg every 2 weeks.

The CDR3 is 16 residues long. V lost 6 bases and J lost 3; bases outside the gene matches: 10. Germline lookup yields CDR1 SEHNR and CDR2 FQNEAQ (reference sequence). The assay was immunoSEQ multiplex PCR, and TCRdb's table has in-frame clones only and misses some. The sample shows about 24,000 clones, 80% to 85% of them seen only once. All patients relapsed after autologous stem cell transplantation, and brentuximab vedotin exposure varied. Purification of CD4+ T cells from thawed PBMCs was achieved by magnetic negative selection. With regard to this clone: Its target is unknown.

Whole-study findings and limits: Complete responders entered with baseline diversity on par with newly diagnosed patients, the results showed. Nothing has yet pinned down what causes the repertoire differences, possibly disease activity or prior therapy. Newly diagnosed patients reportedly had lower baseline TCR diversity than healthy donors.

The rearrangement joins TRBV7-9 to TRBJ2-1, with 8 bases identical to TRBD1. The clonotype was recovered from a human donor with classical Hodgkin lymphoma. The input for sequencing was CD4+ T cells from blood, taken at baseline. The CDR3 loop is CASRDGKTGDYNEQFF. The CDR3 nucleotides are TGTGCCAGCAGGGACGGGAAGACAGGGGACTACAATGAGCAGTTCTTC.